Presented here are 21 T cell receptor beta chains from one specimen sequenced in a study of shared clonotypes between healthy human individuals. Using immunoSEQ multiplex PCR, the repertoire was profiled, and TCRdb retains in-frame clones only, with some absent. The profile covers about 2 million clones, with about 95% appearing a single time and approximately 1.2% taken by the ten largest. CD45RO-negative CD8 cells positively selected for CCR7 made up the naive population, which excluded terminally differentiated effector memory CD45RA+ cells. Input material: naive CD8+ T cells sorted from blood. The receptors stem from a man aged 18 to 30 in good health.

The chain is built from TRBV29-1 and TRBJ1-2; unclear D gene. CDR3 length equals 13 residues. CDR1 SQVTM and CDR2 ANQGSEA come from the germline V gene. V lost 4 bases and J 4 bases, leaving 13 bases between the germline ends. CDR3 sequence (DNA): TGCAGCGTTGTTCTCGCCGGGTCCTATGGCTACACCTTC. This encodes CSVVLAGSYGYTF. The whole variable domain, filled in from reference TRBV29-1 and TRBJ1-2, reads SAVISQKPSRDICQRGTSLTIQCQVDSQVTMMFWYRQQPGQSLTLIATANQGSEATYESGFVIDKFPISRPNLTFSTLTVSNMSPEDSSIYLCSVVLAGSYGYTFGSGTRLTVV.

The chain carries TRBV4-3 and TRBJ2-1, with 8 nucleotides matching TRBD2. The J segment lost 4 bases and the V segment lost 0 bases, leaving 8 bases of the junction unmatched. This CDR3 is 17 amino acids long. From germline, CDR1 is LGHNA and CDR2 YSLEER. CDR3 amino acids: CASSQETSGFYYNEQFF. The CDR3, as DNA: TGCGCCAGCAGCCAAGAAACTAGCGGATTTTATTACAATGAGCAGTTCTTC.

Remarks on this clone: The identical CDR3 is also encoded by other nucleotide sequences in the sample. The CDR3 DNA sequence: TGTGCCACCAGCCGCGGGACAGGGAACACTGAAGCTTTCTTT. It yields the protein CATSRGTGNTEAFF. The chain combines TRBV15 with TRBJ1-1, with TRBD1 matching over 8 bases. V lost 5 bases to trimming and J lost 1 base; unmatched junction nucleotides: 3. The germline V gene has CDR1 LNHNV and CDR2 YYDKDF (reference sequence). The CDR3 is 14 residues long.

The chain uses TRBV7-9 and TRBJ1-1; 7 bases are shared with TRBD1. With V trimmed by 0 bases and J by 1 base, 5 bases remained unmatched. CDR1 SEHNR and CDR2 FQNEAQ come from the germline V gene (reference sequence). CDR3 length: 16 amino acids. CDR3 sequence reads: CASSLAAGGGNTEAFF. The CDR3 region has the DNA TGTGCCAGCAGCTTAGCGGCAGGGGGAGGGAACACTGAAGCTTTCTTT.

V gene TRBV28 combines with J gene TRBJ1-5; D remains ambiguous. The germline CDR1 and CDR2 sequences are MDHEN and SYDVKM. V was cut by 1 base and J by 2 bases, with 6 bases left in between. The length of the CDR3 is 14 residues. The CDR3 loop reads CASSLLVGNQPQHF. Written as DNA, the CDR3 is TGTGCCAGCAGTTTATTAGTCGGCAATCAGCCCCAGCATTTT.

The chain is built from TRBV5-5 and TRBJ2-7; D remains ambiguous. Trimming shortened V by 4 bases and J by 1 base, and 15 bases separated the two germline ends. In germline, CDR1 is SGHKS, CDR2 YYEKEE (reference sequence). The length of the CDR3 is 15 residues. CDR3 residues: CASSLNWWDSYEQYF. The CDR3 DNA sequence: TGTGCCAGCAGCCTAAACTGGTGGGATTCCTACGAGCAGTACTTC.

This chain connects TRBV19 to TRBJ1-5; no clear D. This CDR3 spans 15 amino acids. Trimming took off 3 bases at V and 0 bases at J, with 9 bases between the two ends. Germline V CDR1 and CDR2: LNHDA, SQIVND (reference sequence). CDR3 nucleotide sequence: TGTGCCAGTAGTATGGCTCCGGTTAGCAATCAGCCCCAGCATTTT. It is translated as CASSMAPVSNQPQHF. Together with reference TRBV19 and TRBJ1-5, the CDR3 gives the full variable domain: DGGITQSPKYLFRKEGQNVTLSCEQNLNHDAMYWYRQDPGQGLRLIYYSQIVNDFQKGDIAEGYSVSREKKESFPLTVTSAQKNPTAFYLCASSMAPVSNQPQHFGDGTRLSIL.

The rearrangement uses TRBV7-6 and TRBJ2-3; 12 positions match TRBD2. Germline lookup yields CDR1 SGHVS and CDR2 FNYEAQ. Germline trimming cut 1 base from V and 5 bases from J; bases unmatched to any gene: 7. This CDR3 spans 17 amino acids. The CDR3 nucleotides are TGTGCCAGCAGCTTAGGACTAGCGGGAGCCTTACAAGATACGCAGTATTTT. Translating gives CASSLGLAGALQDTQYF.

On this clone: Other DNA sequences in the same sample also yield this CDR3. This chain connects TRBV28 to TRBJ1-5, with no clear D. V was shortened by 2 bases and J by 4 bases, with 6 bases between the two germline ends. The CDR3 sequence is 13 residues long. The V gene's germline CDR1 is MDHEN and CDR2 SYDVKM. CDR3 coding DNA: TGTGCCAGCAGTTTAGGCCAGAATCAGCCCCAGCATTTT. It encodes CASSLGQNQPQHF.

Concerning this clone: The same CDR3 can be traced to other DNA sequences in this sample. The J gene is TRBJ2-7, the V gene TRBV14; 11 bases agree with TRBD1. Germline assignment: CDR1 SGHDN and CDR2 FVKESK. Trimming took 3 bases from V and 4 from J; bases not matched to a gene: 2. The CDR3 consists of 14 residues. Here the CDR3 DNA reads TGTGCCAGCAGCCAGGGACAGGGGGGGTACGAGCAGTACTTC. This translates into CASSQGQGGYEQYF.

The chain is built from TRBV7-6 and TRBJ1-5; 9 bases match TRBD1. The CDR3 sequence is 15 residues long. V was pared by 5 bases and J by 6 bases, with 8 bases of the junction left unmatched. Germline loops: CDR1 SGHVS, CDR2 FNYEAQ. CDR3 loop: CASSETQGALQPQHF. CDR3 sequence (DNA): TGTGCCAGCAGCGAGACACAGGGGGCACTTCAGCCCCAGCATTTT.

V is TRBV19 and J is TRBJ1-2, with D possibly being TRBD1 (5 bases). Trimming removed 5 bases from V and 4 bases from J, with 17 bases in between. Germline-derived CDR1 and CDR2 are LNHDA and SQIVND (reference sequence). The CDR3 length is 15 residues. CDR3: CASSPFFRGGYGYTF. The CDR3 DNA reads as TGTGCCAGTAGTCCCTTCTTTAGGGGTGGCTATGGCTACACCTTC.

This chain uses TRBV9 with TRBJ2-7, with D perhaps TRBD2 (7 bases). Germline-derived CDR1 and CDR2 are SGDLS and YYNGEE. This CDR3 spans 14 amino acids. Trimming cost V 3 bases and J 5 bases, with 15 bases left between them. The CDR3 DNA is TGTGCCAGCAGCGAGGGGGGGTACAACCACGAGCAGTACTTC. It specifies CASSEGGYNHEQYF.

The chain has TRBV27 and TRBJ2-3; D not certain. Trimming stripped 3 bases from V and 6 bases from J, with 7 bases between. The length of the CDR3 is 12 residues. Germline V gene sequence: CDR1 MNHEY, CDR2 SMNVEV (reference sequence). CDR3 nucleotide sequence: TGTGCCAGCAGTTTTCTCCGGGATACGCAGTATTTT. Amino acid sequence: CASSFLRDTQYF.

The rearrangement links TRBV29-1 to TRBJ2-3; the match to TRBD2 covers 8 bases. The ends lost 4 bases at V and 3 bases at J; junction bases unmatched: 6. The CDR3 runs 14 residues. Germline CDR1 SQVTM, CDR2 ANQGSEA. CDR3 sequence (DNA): TGCAGCGTTGTAGAACTAGCGGTGACAGATACGCAGTATTTT. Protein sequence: CSVVELAVTDTQYF.

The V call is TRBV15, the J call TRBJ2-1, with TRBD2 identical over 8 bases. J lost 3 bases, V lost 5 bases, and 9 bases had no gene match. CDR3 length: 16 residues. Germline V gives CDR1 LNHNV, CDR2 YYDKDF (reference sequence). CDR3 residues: CATSPRRGAIYNEQFF. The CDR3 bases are TGTGCCACCAGCCCGAGGCGGGGGGCCATCTACAATGAGCAGTTCTTC.

The CDR3 reads CASSLYPSSYNEQFF. The CDR3 nucleotides read TGCGCCAGCAGCTTGTATCCTAGCTCCTACAATGAGCAGTTCTTC. The chain couples TRBV5-1 to TRBJ2-1; the D is unclear. This CDR3 contains 15 residues. The germline gives CDR1 SGHRS, CDR2 YFSETQ. Trimming shortened V by 1 base and J by 0 bases, and 8 bases separated the two germline ends. Full variable domain (remainder filled in from reference TRBV5-1 and TRBJ2-1): KAGVTQTPRYLIKTRGQQVTLSCSPISGHRSVSWYQQTPGQGLQFLFEYFSETQRNKGNFPGRFSGRQFSNSRSEMNVSTLELGDSALYLCASSLYPSSYNEQFFGPGTRLTVL.

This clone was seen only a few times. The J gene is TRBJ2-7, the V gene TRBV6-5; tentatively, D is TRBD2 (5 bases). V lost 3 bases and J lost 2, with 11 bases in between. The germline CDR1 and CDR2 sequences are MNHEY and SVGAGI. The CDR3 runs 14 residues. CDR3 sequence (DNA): TGTGCCAGCAGTTATGCCACGGGGACCTACGAGCAGTACTTC. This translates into CASSYATGTYEQYF.

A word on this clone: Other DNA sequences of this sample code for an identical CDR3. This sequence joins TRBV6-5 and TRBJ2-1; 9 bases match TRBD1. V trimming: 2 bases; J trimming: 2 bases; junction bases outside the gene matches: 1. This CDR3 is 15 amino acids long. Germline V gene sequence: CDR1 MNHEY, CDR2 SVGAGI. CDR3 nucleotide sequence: TGTGCCAGCAGTTACGGACAGGGGACCTACAATGAGCAGTTCTTC. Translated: CASSYGQGTYNEQFF.

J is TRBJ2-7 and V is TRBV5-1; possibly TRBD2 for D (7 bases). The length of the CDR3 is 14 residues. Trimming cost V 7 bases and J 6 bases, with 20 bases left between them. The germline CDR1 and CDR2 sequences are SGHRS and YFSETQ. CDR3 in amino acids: CASGEGGVMGEQYF. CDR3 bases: TGCGCCAGCGGGGAGGGGGGCGTAATGGGCGAGCAGTACTTC.

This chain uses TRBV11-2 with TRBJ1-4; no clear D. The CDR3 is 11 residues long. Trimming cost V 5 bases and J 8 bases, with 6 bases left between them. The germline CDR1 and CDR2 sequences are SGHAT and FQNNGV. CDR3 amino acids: CASSRGEKLFF. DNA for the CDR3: TGTGCCAGCAGCCGCGGGGAAAAACTGTTTTTT.